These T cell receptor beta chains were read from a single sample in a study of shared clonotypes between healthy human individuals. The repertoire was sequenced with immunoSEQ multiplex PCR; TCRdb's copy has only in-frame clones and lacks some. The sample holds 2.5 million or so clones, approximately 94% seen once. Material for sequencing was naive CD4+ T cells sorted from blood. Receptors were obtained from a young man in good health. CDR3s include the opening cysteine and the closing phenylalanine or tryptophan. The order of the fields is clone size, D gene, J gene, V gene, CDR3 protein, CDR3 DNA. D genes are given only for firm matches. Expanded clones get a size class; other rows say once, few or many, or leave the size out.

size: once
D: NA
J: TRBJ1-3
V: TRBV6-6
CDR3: CASSRGLAKGNTIYF
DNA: TGTGCCAGCAGCCGGGGACTGGCTAAAGGAAACACCATATATTTT

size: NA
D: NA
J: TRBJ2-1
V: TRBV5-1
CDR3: CASSPRALWPNEQFF
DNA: TGCGCCAGCAGCCCCCGGGCCCTATGGCCCAATGAGCAGTTCTTC

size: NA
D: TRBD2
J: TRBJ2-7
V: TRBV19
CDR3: CASSMGSGISYEQYF
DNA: TGTGCCAGTAGTATGGGTAGCGGGATCTCCTACGAGCAGTACTTC

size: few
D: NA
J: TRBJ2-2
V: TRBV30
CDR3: CAWSVTGYTGELFF
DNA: TGTGCCTGGAGTGTAACAGGGTACACCGGGGAGCTGTTTTTT

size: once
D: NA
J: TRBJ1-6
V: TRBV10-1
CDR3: CASSEPPLRYNSPLHF
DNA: TGCGCCAGCAGTGAGCCCCCATTAAGATATAATTCACCCCTCCACTTT

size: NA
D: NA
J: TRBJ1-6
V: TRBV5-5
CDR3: CASSHLNSPLHF
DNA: TGTGCCAGCAGCCATCTAAATTCACCCCTCCACTTT

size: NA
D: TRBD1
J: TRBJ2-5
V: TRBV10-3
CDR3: CAISDPGQASGETQYF
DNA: TGTGCCATCAGTGACCCCGGACAGGCTTCGGGGGAGACCCAGTACTTC

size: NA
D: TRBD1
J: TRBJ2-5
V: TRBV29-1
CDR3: CSVKGAERETQYF
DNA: TGCAGCGTAAAGGGGGCGGAGAGGGAGACCCAGTACTTC

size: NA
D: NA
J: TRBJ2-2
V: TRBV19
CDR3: CATTGNSPNTGELFF
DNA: TGTGCCACGACGGGAAACAGCCCGAACACCGGGGAGCTGTTTTTT

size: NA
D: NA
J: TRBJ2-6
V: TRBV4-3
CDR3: CASSQDVFGPSGANVLTF
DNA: TGCGCCAGCAGCCAAGATGTCTTCGGGCCCTCTGGGGCCAACGTCCTGACTTTC

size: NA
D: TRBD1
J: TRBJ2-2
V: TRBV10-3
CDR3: CASGGTGGEMTTGELFF
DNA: TGTGCCTCCGGTGGGACAGGGGGTGAGATGACCACCGGGGAGCTGTTTTTT

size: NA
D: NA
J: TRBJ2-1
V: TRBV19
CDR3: CASSREGGRSYNEQFF
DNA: TGTGCCAGTAGTAGGGAGGGGGGCCGTTCCTACAATGAGCAGTTCTTC

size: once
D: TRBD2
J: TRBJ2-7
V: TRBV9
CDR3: CASSVGSSGGIDEQYF
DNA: TGTGCCAGCAGCGTAGGGTCTAGCGGGGGTATAGACGAGCAGTACTTC

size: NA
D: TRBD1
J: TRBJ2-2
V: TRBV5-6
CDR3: CASRGETGSAGELFF
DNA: TGTGCCAGCAGGGGGGAGACAGGGTCCGCCGGGGAGCTGTTTTTT

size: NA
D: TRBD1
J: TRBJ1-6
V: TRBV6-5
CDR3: CASRFDRGGSPLHF
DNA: TGTGCCAGCAGATTCGACAGGGGAGGATCACCCCTCCACTTT